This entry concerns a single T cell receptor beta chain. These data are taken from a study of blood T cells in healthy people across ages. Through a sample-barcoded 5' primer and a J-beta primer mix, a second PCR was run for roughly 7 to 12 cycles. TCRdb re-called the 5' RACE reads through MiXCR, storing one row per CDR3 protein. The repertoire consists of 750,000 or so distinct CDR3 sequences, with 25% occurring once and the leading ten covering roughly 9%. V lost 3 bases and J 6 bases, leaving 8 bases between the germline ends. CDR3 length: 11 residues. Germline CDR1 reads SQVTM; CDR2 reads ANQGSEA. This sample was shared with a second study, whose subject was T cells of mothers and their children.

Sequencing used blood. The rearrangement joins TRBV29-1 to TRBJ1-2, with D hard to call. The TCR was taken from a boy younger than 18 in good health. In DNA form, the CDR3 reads TGCAGCGTTGAGACCGCCGATGGCTACACCTTC. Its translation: CSVETADGYTF.